The 6 T cell receptor beta chains below come from one sample, sequenced in a study of blood T cell repertoires in COVID-19. Profiled with immunoSEQ multiplex PCR; TCRdb holds only in-frame clones, not every one. Of 100,000 to 150,000 clones listed, over 85% are singletons. The sequencing input was peripheral blood. Receptor source: a man between 60 and 75 years old with COVID-19, enrolled during active disease.

The chain employs TRBV10-3 and TRBJ2-2, with TRBD2 identical over 10 bases. After removal of 5 bases from V and 1 base from J, the junction contained 4 bases not matched to a gene. CDR1 is ENHRY, CDR2 SYGVKD, per germline. There are 16 residues in the CDR3. This chain's CDR3 is CAISTTSGKNTGELFF. CDR3 bases: TGTGCCATCAGTACTACTAGCGGGAAGAACACCGGGGAGCTGTTTTTT.

The V call is TRBV6-5, the J call TRBJ2-3; 7 bases are a match to TRBD2. This CDR3 has 16 amino acids. Germline V gene lookup returns CDR1 MNHEY and CDR2 SVGAGI. V trimming: 0 bases; J trimming: 9 bases; junction bases outside the gene matches: 12. The CDR3, as DNA: TGTGCCAGCAGTTACTCTGACCCCCCGGGGAGGGAGACGCAGTATTTT. It yields the protein CASSYSDPPGRETQYF.

J is TRBJ2-1 and V is TRBV19; 7 nucleotides match TRBD1. Trimming took 4 bases from V and 0 from J; bases not matched to a gene: 6. This CDR3 region has 16 residues. Germline V CDR1 and CDR2: LNHDA, SQIVND (reference sequence). The CDR3 protein is CASSTLRGSSYNEQFF. CDR3 sequence (DNA): TGTGCCAGTAGTACCCTCAGGGGGAGCTCCTACAATGAGCAGTTCTTC.

V is TRBV6-5 and J is TRBJ2-7, with TRBD1 as a possible D gene (5 bases). V was clipped by 6 bases and J by 6 bases, with 12 bases between them. The CDR3 runs 12 residues. The germline gives CDR1 MNHEY, CDR2 SVGAGI. DNA for the CDR3: TGTGCCAGCAGCCCCAGAAGGGGCGAGCAGTACTTC. It is translated as CASSPRRGEQYF.

Worth noting for this clone: One end of the junction does not line up with germline, which may come from a read error. This rearrangement joins TRBV29-1 to TRBJ1-4; possibly TRBD1 for D (6 bases). Germline V gives CDR1 SQVTM, CDR2 ANQGSEA. The CDR3 extends over 13 amino acids. The DNA for the CDR3 is TGCAGCGTTCAAGAGGGAGGGGGTGAAAAACTGTTTTTT. This codes for CSVQEGGGEKLFF.

The chain has TRBV2 and TRBJ2-3; 9 positions match TRBD1. Germline V gene sequence: CDR1 SNHLY, CDR2 FYNNEI. J was trimmed by 7 bases and V by 9 bases; bases with no gene match: 26. The CDR3 extends over 19 amino acids. CDR3 region: CASLNLGTGTAGAPYTQYF. The CDR3, as DNA: TGTGCCAGTCTGAATTTAGGGACAGGGACGGCGGGAGCACCATATACGCAGTATTTT.